This T cell receptor beta chain was obtained from a study of beta chain features in type 1 diabetes. Findings of the study overall: Researchers report that Type 1 diabetes patients had moderately but significantly shorter TCRB CDR3s across all four CD4+ subsets.

The entirety of the isolated RNA underwent reverse transcription, so expressed TCRB transcripts were sequenced. Each sample of naive, central memory or regulatory T cells had, on average, around 3.3 million reads. Produced via immunoSEQ multiplex PCR; TCRdb's table is partial and in-frame only. This table holds over 200,000 clones, around 9.9% found once. Once sorted, every population was more than 95% pure. This clone was seen only a few times. Its cognate antigen is unknown. V dropped 1 base and J dropped 4 bases, with 19 bases sitting between them. Germline CDR1 reads SEHNR; CDR2 reads FQNEAQ (reference sequence). The CDR3 loop spans 17 amino acids.

The chain couples TRBV7-9 to TRBJ1-1, with D uncertain. This clonotype was obtained from a young man with type 1 diabetes. Specimen: naive CD4+ T cells from blood. CDR3 in amino acids: CASSLVMAALRLTEAFF. CDR3 nucleotide sequence: TGTGCCAGCAGCTTAGTTATGGCTGCTCTCAGACTCACTGAAGCTTTCTTT.